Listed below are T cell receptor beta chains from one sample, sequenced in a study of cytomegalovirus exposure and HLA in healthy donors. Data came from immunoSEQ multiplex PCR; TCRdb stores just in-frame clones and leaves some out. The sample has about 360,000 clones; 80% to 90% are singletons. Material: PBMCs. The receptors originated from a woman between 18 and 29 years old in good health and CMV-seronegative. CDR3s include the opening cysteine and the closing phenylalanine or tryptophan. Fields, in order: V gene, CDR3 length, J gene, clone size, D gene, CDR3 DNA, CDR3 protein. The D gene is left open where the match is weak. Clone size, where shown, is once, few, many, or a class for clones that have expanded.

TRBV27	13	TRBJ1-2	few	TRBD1	TGTGCCAGCAGTTTGGGACAGGGTCGTGGCTACACCTTC	CASSLGQGRGYTF
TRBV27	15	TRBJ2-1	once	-	TGTGCCAGCAGTTTAAGGGGGACGACCTACAATGAGCAGTTCTTC	CASSLRGTTYNEQFF
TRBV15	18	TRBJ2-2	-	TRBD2	TGTGCCACCAGCAGAGATGAGGAGCGGGGGGGCGAATCCGGGGAGCTGTTTTTT	CATSRDEERGGESGELFF
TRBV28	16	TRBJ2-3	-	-	TGTGCCAGCAGTTTATCCCTGGGAGGTATAACAGATACGCAGTATTTT	CASSLSLGGITDTQYF
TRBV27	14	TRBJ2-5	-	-	TGTGCCAGCAGGGCAGGGCGGTCTTCTGAGACCCAGTACTTC	CASRAGRSSETQYF
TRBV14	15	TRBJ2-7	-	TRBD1	TGTGCCAGCAGCCCCCCCGGACAGGTGAGCTACGAGCAGTACTTC	CASSPPGQVSYEQYF
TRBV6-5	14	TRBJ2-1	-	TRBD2	TGTGCCAGCAGTTACGCTAGCGGGGGGTATGAGCAGTTCTTC	CASSYASGGYEQFF
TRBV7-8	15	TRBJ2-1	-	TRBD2	TGTGCCAGCAGCTACATTCTAGCGGGAGCCGATGAGCAGTTCTTC	CASSYILAGADEQFF
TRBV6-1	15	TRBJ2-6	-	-	TGTGCCAGCAGGCTAGGGGGCTCTGGGGCCAACGTCCTGACTTTC	CASRLGGSGANVLTF
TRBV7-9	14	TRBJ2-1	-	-	TGTGCCAGCAGCGCGGGGGCTGCCCACAATGAGCAGTTCTTC	CASSAGAAHNEQFF
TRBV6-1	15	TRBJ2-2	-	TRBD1	TGTGCCAGCAGTGATAGGGACAGGGAATCCGGGGAGCTGTTTTTT	CASSDRDRESGELFF
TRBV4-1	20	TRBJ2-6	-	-	TGCGCCAGCAGCCAAGACCCCACAGCCGGAGGGTGGGGAGGGGCCAACGTCCTGACTTTC	CASSQDPTAGGWGGANVLTF
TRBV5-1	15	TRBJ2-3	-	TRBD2	TGCGCCAGCAGCACATCACGGGGGGGCACAGATACGCAGTATTTT	CASSTSRGGTDTQYF
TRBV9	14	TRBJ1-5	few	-	TGTGCCAGTGGCGCCAGGGGAACCAATCAGCCCCAGCATTTT	CASGARGTNQPQHF
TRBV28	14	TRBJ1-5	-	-	TGTGCCAGCAGTTTCGCGGCAGGGCGGCAGCCCCAGCATTTT	CASSFAAGRQPQHF
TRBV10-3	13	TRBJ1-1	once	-	TGTGCCACGACGGGCGGGACGAACACTGAAGCTTTCTTT	CATTGGTNTEAFF
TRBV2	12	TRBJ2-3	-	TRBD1	TGTGCCACCCACACAGGGGTCGGTACGCAGTATTTT	CATHTGVGTQYF
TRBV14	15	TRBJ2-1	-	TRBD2	TGTGCCAGCAGCATCGGGACTAGCGGGCGAGAGGAGCAGTTCTTC	CASSIGTSGREEQFF
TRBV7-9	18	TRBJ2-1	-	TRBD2	TGTGCCAGCAGCTTAAGGGGAGCTAGCGGGAGCTCCTACAATGAGCAGTTCTTC	CASSLRGASGSSYNEQFF
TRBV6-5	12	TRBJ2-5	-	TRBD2	TGTGCCACCTCTAGCGGGGGGGAGACCCAGTACTTC	CATSSGGETQYF
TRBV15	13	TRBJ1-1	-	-	TGTGCCACCAATAGGCAAGAGGGCACTGAAGCTTTCTTT	CATNRQEGTEAFF
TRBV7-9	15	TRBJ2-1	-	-	TGTGCCAGCAGTTTTAGCATTGCGCCCTACAATGAGCAGTTCTTC	CASSFSIAPYNEQFF
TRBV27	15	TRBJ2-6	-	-	TGTGCCAGCGGCAGGGGCTCCGCTGGGGCCAACGTCCTGACTTTC	CASGRGSAGANVLTF
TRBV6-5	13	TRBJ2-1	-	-	TGTGCCAGCAGCCATAAAGGAGTCTATGAGCAGTTCTTC	CASSHKGVYEQFF
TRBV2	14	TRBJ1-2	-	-	TGTGCCAGCAGGGAGCTTTGGGTGTCCTATGGCTACACCTTC	CASRELWVSYGYTF
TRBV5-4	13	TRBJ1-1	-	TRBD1	TGTGCCAGCAGCTTACAGGGGGCTCGGGAAGCTTTCTTT	CASSLQGAREAFF
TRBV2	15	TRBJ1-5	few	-	TGTGCCAGCACCTCCGGGACTACGTCCCGGCAGCCCCAGCATTTT	CASTSGTTSRQPQHF
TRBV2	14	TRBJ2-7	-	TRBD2	TGTGCCAGCCTTTTTAGCGGGCTATCCTACGAGCAGTACTTC	CASLFSGLSYEQYF
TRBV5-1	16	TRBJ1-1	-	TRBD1	TGCGCCAGCAGCTTGGAGGGGGCCCTTCAGAACACTGAAGCTTTCTTT	CASSLEGALQNTEAFF
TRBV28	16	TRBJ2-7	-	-	TGTGCCAGCCAATCCACCGGGACACCACGGCCGTACGAGCAGTACTTC	CASQSTGTPRPYEQYF
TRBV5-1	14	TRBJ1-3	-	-	TGCGCCAGCAGCTTGGGGAGTTCTGGAAACACCATATATTTT	CASSLGSSGNTIYF
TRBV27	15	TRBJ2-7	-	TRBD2	TGTGCCAGCAGTTTCGGGCTCGCGGGGGGCTACGAGCAGTACTTC	CASSFGLAGGYEQYF
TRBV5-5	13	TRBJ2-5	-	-	TGTGCCAGCAGAGTAGAGGGTAAAGAGACCCAGTACTTC	CASRVEGKETQYF
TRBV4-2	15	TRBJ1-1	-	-	TGTGCCAGCAGCCAAGAGTGGAGGGCCAACACTGAAGCTTTCTTT	CASSQEWRANTEAFF
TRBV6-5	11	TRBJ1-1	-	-	TGTGCCAGCAGCATACAGGGAAGAGCTTTCTTT	CASSIQGRAFF
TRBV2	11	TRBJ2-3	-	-	TGTGCCAGCATACAGAAATCGACGCAGTATTTT	CASIQKSTQYF
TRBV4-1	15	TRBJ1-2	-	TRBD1	TGCGCCAGCAGCCTTCCGGGGCCAGGGGGCTATGGCTACACCTTC	CASSLPGPGGYGYTF
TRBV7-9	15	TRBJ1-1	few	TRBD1	TGTGCCAGCAGCCCTCGGACAGGGCTGAACACTGAAGCTTTCTTT	CASSPRTGLNTEAFF
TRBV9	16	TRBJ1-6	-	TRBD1	TGTGCCAGCAGCGTAGGGACAGGGAGGCATAATTCACCCCTCCACTTT	CASSVGTGRHNSPLHF
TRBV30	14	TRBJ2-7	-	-	TGTGCCTGGAGTGTAGGAGGCAGCGACTACGAGCAGTACTTC	CAWSVGGSDYEQYF